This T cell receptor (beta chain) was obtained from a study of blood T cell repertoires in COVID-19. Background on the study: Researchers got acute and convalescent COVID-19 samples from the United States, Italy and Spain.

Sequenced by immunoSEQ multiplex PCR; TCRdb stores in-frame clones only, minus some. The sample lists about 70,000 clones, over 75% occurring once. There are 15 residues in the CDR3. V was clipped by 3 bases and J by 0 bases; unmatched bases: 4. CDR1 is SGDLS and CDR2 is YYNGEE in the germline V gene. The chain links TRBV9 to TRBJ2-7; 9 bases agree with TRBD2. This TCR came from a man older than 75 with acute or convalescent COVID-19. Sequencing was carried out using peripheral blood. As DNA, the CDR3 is TGTGCCAGCAGCGCTGGACTAGCGAGCTCCTACGAGCAGTACTTC. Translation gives CASSAGLASSYEQYF.